A selection of T cell receptor beta chains follows, all from one sample in a study of OX40 agonist ivuxolimab in advanced cancers. Generated by immunoSEQ multiplex PCR, the TCRdb table keeps only in-frame clones and is missing some. The sample has tens of thousands of clones, approximately 90% seen once. This sample comprised CD4+ or CD8+ T cells sorted from blood, obtained in a trial of the OX40 agonist ivuxolimab. All receptors come from an adult with an advanced solid tumor such as melanoma, head and neck, liver or kidney cancer. Each CDR3 is given with its conserved first and last residue. A D gene is named only where the DNA matches it firmly. The size entry is marked missing in some rows and otherwise reads once, few, many or a size class.

D	V	size	J	DNA	CDR3
-	TRBV7-8	-	TRBJ2-7	TGTGCCAGCAGACACGCCCGGGGGGCGTCAGACGAGCAGTACTTC	CASRHARGASDEQYF
-	TRBV6-1	many	TRBJ2-7	TGTGCCAGCAGTGACGTAGGCAGGGCTAACATTGGGCAGTACTTC	CASSDVGRANIGQYF
-	TRBV7-8	-	TRBJ2-7	TGTGCCAGCAGCTTAGTTGGCGGAGGGAGCTCCTACGAGCAGTACTTC	CASSLVGGGSSYEQYF
-	TRBV9	-	TRBJ2-7	TGTGCCAGCAGCGTTACGGTGCAGGGCTACGAGCAGTACTTC	CASSVTVQGYEQYF
-	TRBV7-2	-	TRBJ1-5	TGTGCCAGCAGCTTCTTAGGGCAGCTTAGCAATCAGCCCCAGCATTTT	CASSFLGQLSNQPQHF
TRBD1	TRBV4-1	-	TRBJ2-2	TGCGCCAGCAGCCAAGGGCTCTTTGACAGGGTCGCGAACACCGGGGAGCTGTTTTTT	CASSQGLFDRVANTGELFF
-	TRBV18	-	TRBJ2-6	TGTGCCAGCTCACCGTCCGGGGCCAACGTCCTGACTTTC	CASSPSGANVLTF
-	TRBV7-7	-	TRBJ1-5	TGTGCCAGCAGCTTAGCCCACGATCAGCCCCAGCATTTT	CASSLAHDQPQHF
TRBD2	TRBV6-4	few	TRBJ2-3	TGTGCCAGCAGACTCACTAGCGGGAGACCGACAGATACGCAGTATTTT	CASRLTSGRPTDTQYF
TRBD1	TRBV19	-	TRBJ1-2	TGTGCCAGTCGTTTGAGAGGACAGGTTAACTATGGCTACACCTTC	CASRLRGQVNYGYTF
TRBD2	TRBV7-2	few	TRBJ2-1	TGTGCCAGCAGCAAGAGTGGTAGCGGGCTGATGGGTGAGCAGTTCTTC	CASSKSGSGLMGEQFF
-	TRBV11-3	-	TRBJ2-1	TGTGCCAGCAGCTTAGATTCTCTCAGTGGCGGTAGCTCCTACAATGAGCAGTTCTTC	CASSLDSLSGGSSYNEQFF
-	TRBV27	-	TRBJ2-3	TGTGCCAGCAGTTTGGCGTCCCTCGTCGATACGCAGTATTTT	CASSLASLVDTQYF
TRBD1	TRBV18	-	TRBJ1-4	TGTGCCAGCTCGCCGGGACAGGAGGAAAAACTGTTTTTT	CASSPGQEEKLFF
-	TRBV4-2	once	TRBJ1-1	TGTGCCAGCAGCCAAGAGGTGCAGGGGCTCACTGAAGCTTTCTTT	CASSQEVQGLTEAFF
-	TRBV4-1	-	TRBJ1-3	TGCGCCAGCAGCCAAGGCCGCGGGCAGGAAAAAGGAAACACCATATATTTT	CASSQGRGQEKGNTIYF
-	TRBV10-3	-	TRBJ2-7	TGTGCCACCTCCCATCCCCGGCGGGACCTCTACGAGCAGTGCTTC	CATSHPRRDLYEQCF
-	TRBV29-1	few	TRBJ2-5	TGCAGCGTTGGGCCGGGAGAGACCCAGTACTTC	CSVGPGETQYF
TRBD1	TRBV2	-	TRBJ1-5	TGTGCCAGCAGTACTCCGGGACAGGGAGGAGGCAGCAATCAGCCCCAGCATTTT	CASSTPGQGGGSNQPQHF
TRBD1	TRBV7-3	-	TRBJ1-1	TGTGCCAGCAGCTCCTCAGGGGGTGTCACTGAAGCTTTCTTT	CASSSSGGVTEAFF
-	TRBV2	-	TRBJ2-5	TGTGCCAGCAGTCCCCAGGGGCTGGAGACCCAGTACTTC	CASSPQGLETQYF
-	TRBV2	-	TRBJ2-7	TGTGCCAGCACATATGGACAGTCCTACGAGCAGTACTTC	CASTYGQSYEQYF